The clone carrying this T cell receptor (beta chain) has at least ten counts. Its antigen is not identified. The sample is drawn from a study of T cells in Graves' hyperthyroidism and ophthalmopathy. Trimming at V came to 5 bases and at J to 3 bases, leaving 7 bases not matched to a gene. This CDR3 spans 16 amino acids. Per the germline V gene, CDR1 is SGHVS and CDR2 is FQNEAQ. TCR beta CDR3 region amplification was performed from RNA transcripts. The HTBI set primed first-round TCR CDR3 RT-PCR. TCRdb redid the calling of the multiplex PCR reads with MiXCR, one entry per CDR3 protein. The data hold some 270,000 distinct CDR3 sequences, with approximately 13% observed a single time. Findings and limits, study-wide: Among thyroid clonotypes expanded above 0.001, most also appeared in blood.

The receptor comes from a middle-aged woman with Graves' hyperthyroidism. The chain uses TRBV7-8 and TRBJ2-2; 9 bases agree with TRBD2. Sequencing used blood. CDR3 bases: TGTGCCAGCAGCCACTTAGCGGGAGTGTACACCGGGGAGCTGTTTTTT. As protein: CASSHLAGVYTGELFF.